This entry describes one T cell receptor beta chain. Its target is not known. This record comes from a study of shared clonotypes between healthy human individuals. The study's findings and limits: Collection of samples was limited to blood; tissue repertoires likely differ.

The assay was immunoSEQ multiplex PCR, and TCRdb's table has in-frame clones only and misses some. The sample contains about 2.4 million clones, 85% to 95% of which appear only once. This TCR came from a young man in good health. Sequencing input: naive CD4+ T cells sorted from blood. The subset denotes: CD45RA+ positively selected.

CDR3: CAWRHYRGVGEKLFF. CDR3 nucleotides: TGTGCCTGGAGACATTACAGGGGCGTCGGAGAAAAACTGTTTTTT. The chain links TRBV30 to TRBJ1-4; 7 nucleotides align to TRBD1. The germline V gene has CDR1 GTSNPN and CDR2 SVGIG (reference sequence). The CDR3 is 15 amino acids. Losses at the gene ends were 3 bases for V and 8 bases for J; bases not matched to a gene: 12.